Listed here are 2 T cell receptor beta chains from one sample, sequenced in a study of T cells in Graves' hyperthyroidism and ophthalmopathy. TCR beta CDR3 region amplification was performed from RNA transcripts. RT-PCR in the first round (using the HTBI primer set) targeted the TCR CDR3. TCRdb reprocessed the multiplex PCR reads with MiXCR, giving one entry per CDR3 protein. The table records some 600,000 distinct CDR3 sequences, approximately 15% of them present only once. The source material was blood. Receptor source: a woman aged 25 to 39 with Graves' hyperthyroidism that later progressed to Graves' ophthalmopathy.

This clonotype was counted between two and nine times. The chain couples TRBV29-1 to TRBJ1-1; TRBD1 agrees at 10 bases. The trim removed 6 bases at V and 6 bases at J, leaving 10 bases unmatched. Germline V gives CDR1 SQVTM, CDR2 ANQGSEA. The CDR3 length is 14 residues. DNA for the CDR3: TGCAGCGTCGCCCCCGGGACAGGGGAGGCTGAAGCTTTCTTT. Its translation is CSVAPGTGEAEAFF.

About this clonotype: A single base separates this from a much larger clone, so it may be a read error. The chain's CDR3 is CSAQIGASNQPHHF. The DNA of the CDR3 is TGCAGTGCCCAAATCGGGGCTTCCAATCAGCCCCACCATTTT. This rearrangement joins TRBV20-1 to TRBJ1-5; D is perhaps TRBD1 (5 bases). Germline V gene lookup returns CDR1 DFQATT and CDR2 SNEGSKA (reference sequence). The CDR3 spans 14 residues.